The clone carrying this T cell receptor (beta chain) has just one count. This sample stems from a study of technical replicates of blood from a few donors. Germline V gives CDR1 SGHRS, CDR2 YFSETQ. Trimming removed 2 bases from V and 7 bases from J, with 7 bases in between. The CDR3 runs 12 residues. The data were produced by immunoSEQ multiplex PCR, yet TCRdb's version contains in-frame clones alone and is incomplete. The sample carries around 65,000 clones, around 87% recorded once. V usage is TRBV5-1 and J usage is TRBJ2-1; tentatively, D is TRBD1 (5 bases). Sequencing was performed on PBMCs. The source of this sequence is a human donor in good health. Some clones in this sample may be carry-over from other donors' samples. CDR3 nucleotides: TGCGCCAGCAGCTTAGGGGTAAATGAGCAGTTCTTC. This gives the protein CASSLGVNEQFF.